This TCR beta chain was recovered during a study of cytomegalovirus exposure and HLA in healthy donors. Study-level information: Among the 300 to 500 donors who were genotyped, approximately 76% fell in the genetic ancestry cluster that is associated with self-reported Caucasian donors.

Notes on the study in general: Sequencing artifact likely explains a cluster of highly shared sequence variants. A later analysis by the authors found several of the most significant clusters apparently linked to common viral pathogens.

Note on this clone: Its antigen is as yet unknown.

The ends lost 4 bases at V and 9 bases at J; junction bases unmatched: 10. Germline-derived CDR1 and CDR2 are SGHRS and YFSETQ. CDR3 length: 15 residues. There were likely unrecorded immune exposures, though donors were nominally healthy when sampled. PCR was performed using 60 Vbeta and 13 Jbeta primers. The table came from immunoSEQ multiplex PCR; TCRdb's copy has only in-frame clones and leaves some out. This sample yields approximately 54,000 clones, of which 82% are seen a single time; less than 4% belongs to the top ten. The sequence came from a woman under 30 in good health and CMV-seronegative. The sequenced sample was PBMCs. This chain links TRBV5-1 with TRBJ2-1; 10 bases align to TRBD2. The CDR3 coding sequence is TGCGCCAGCAGCGTCGGACTAGCGGAGTACTCTGAGCAGTTCTTC. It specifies CASSVGLAEYSEQFF.